The clone carrying this T cell receptor (beta chain) came up a few times. These data come from a study of T cell repertoires in cytomegalovirus infection. TCRdb reprocessed the reads via MiXCR and lists one record per CDR3 protein. Of hundreds of thousands of distinct CDR3 sequences listed, approximately 31% are singletons. The CDR3 totals 15 residues. Per germline, CDR1 LNHDA and CDR2 SQIVND (reference sequence). Trimming took 5 bases from V and 2 from J, leaving 13 bases between them. The sequenced material came from PBMCs. This sequence originates from a human donor in good health (CMV status not recorded). Some clones in this sample may be carry-over from other donors' samples. The chain couples TRBV19 to TRBJ2-4; D is possibly TRBD1 (6 bases). This CDR3 reads CASSQGGRTKNIQYF. DNA of the CDR3: TGTGCCAGTAGTCAAGGGGGACGAACCAAAAACATTCAGTACTTC. The whole variable domain, remainder taken from reference TRBV19 and TRBJ2-4, is DGGITQSPKYLFRKEGQNVTLSCEQNLNHDAMYWYRQDPGQGLRLIYYSQIVNDFQKGDIAEGYSVSREKKESFPLTVTSAQKNPTAFYLCASSQGGRTKNIQYFGAGTRLSVL.